One and the same sample provided the 4 T cell receptor beta chains below, sequenced in a study of cytomegalovirus exposure and HLA in healthy donors. PCR employed 60 Vbeta and 13 Jbeta primers. Generated by immunoSEQ multiplex PCR, the TCRdb table keeps only in-frame clones and is missing some. The table for this sample gives more than 45,000 clones. Input material: PBMCs. The receptors here all came from a woman between 35 and 50 years old in good health and CMV-seronegative.

The chain has TRBV5-4 and TRBJ1-2; TRBD1 aligns across 7 bases. V shed 0 bases, J shed 8 bases, and the junction held 7 bases outside the gene matches. This CDR3 comprises 14 residues. Germline V gene lookup returns CDR1 SGHNT and CDR2 YYREEE (reference sequence). CDR3 in DNA: TGTGCCAGCAGCTTGGATCCAGGGGGATCGGGCTACACCTTC. This codes for CASSLDPGGSGYTF.

The J gene is TRBJ2-5, the V gene TRBV4-3, with D perhaps TRBD1 (5 bases). The V end was cut by 0 bases, the J end by 3 bases, with 14 bases between. Germline V gene sequence: CDR1 LGHNA, CDR2 YSLEER. The length of the CDR3 is 16 residues. The CDR3 bases are TGCGCCAGCAGCCAAGACCTGCGACAAGGGGAAGAGACCCAGTACTTC. Translated, it gives CASSQDLRQGEETQYF.

The chain joins TRBV30 to TRBJ1-2, with 7 bases aligning to TRBD1. Per the germline V gene, CDR1 is GTSNPN and CDR2 is SVGIG (reference sequence). V lost 8 bases and J lost 5; bases outside the gene matches: 11. The CDR3 runs 13 residues. The CDR3 protein is CAADRDLVYGYTF. CDR3 coding DNA: TGTGCCGCCGACAGGGATTTAGTGTATGGCTACACCTTC.

This sequence joins TRBV18 and TRBJ2-3, with 11 bases that match TRBD2. V lost 1 base to trimming and J lost 0 bases; unmatched junction nucleotides: 9. The V gene's germline CDR1 is KGHSH and CDR2 LQKENI. The CDR3 is 19 amino acids. CDR3 amino acids: CASSPRVGLAEPSTDTQYF. The CDR3 bases are TGTGCCAGCTCACCACGGGTGGGACTAGCGGAACCCAGCACAGATACGCAGTATTTT.